The T cell receptor (beta chain) described here comes from a study of T cell responses to AZD1222 COVID-19 vaccine. Notes on the study in general: An increase in Spike-specific TCR breadth and depth was observed after two AZD1222 doses. Just five or six AZD1222 recipients were seropositive at baseline.

Looked up from germline, CDR1 is LGHNT and CDR2 is FRNRAP. Between the trimmed V and J ends, which lost 7 bases and 2 bases, there was a span of 9 bases. The CDR3 totals 13 residues. On this clone itself: Its antigen remains unidentified.

Profiling relied on immunoSEQ multiplex PCR, and the TCRdb table lists in-frame clones only, not all of them. Here the sample spans 150,000 to 200,000 clones, more than 75% being singletons. Sequences were derived from peripheral blood, sampled on day 0 of MenACWY control vaccination. This receptor was identified in an adult in good health. The chain employs TRBV12-5 and TRBJ2-1; no firm D call. As DNA, the CDR3 is TGTGCTAGTGCCCCCTTGCCCTACAATGAGCAGTTCTTC. Translation: CASAPLPYNEQFF.